The 32 T cell receptor beta chains in this list originate from one sample, sequenced in a study of CD8+ T cells in alopecia areata. Following RNA extraction, reverse transcription yielded cDNA that acted as the sequencing template. Here immunoSEQ multiplex PCR was the method, and the copy in TCRdb shows in-frame clones only, minus some. The table lists under 200,000 clones, 65% of them singletons. Documented treatment: oral pan-JAK inhibitor, 5-10 mg twice daily. The sequenced sample was CD4+ T cells sorted from blood, obtained at week 4, from a patient treated with tofacitinib. The receptors originated from a human donor with alopecia areata.

The chain has TRBV10-3 and TRBJ2-1; 7 nucleotides line up with TRBD2. The CDR3 is made up of 13 amino acids. V was clipped by 0 bases and J by 13 bases; unmatched bases: 6. The V gene's germline CDR1 is ENHRY and CDR2 SYGVKD. CDR3 DNA sequence: TGTGCCATCAGTGAGTCTGGCGGGGGATCACAGTTCTTC. Protein: CAISESGGGSQFF.

The V and J genes are TRBV29-1 and TRBJ1-5; TRBD1 matches 8 bases. Germline-derived CDR1 and CDR2 are SQVTM and ANQGSEA. The CDR3 spans 13 residues. J lost 11 bases, V lost 4 bases, and 10 bases had no gene match. CDR3 residues: CSVGQGTIGSQHF. The CDR3 DNA sequence: TGCAGCGTTGGACAGGGGACAATTGGGTCCCAGCATTTT.

This chain joins TRBV7-9 and TRBJ1-1, with D possibly matching TRBD1 (6 bases). The germline V gene encodes CDR1 SEHNR and CDR2 FQNEAQ (reference sequence). Trimming left V 5 bases short and J 1 base short, with 14 bases between. This CDR3 comprises 15 residues. CDR3 DNA sequence: TGTGCCAGCAGCCCGGGGGCGCGGGGGAACACTGAAGCTTTCTTT. Translation: CASSPGARGNTEAFF.

The rearrangement joins TRBV30 to TRBJ2-7; D may correspond to TRBD1 or TRBD2 (6 bases each). Germline V gene sequence: CDR1 GTSNPN, CDR2 SVGIG (reference sequence). The CDR3 length is 12 residues. V shed 6 bases and J shed 6 bases, with 15 bases lying between them. CDR3 DNA sequence: TGTGCCTGCCCCACGGGGGCGGGCGAGCAGTACTTC. Amino acids: CACPTGAGEQYF.

This chain joins TRBV6-1 and TRBJ2-2; D not resolved. V was cut by 7 bases and J by 6 bases, with 9 bases left in between. The CDR3 has 12 residues. Germline lookup yields CDR1 MNHNS and CDR2 SASEGT. Written as DNA, the CDR3 is TGTGCCAGCAACCCTTGGGCCGGGGAGCTGTTTTTT. Its translation is CASNPWAGELFF.

The rearrangement joins TRBV27 to TRBJ1-2; D unclear. Between the trimmed V and J ends, which lost 1 base and 0 bases, there was a span of 12 bases. Germline CDR1 reads MNHEY; CDR2 reads SMNVEV (reference sequence). The CDR3 is made up of 16 amino acids. The CDR3 loop reads CASSLYQHDPNYGYTF. The CDR3 bases are TGTGCCAGCAGTTTATATCAGCACGATCCTAACTATGGCTACACCTTC.

The V gene is TRBV19, the J gene TRBJ1-5; 7 bases line up with TRBD1. In germline, CDR1 is LNHDA, CDR2 SQIVND (reference sequence). CDR3 length equals 14 residues. J lost 8 bases, V lost 3 bases, and 7 bases had no gene match. CDR3 loop: CASSMTGSAKPQHF. CDR3 bases: TGTGCCAGTAGTATGACAGGGTCCGCGAAGCCCCAGCATTTT.

The CDR3, as DNA: TGCAGCGTTGGGACAGACTATAATTCACCCCTCCACTTT. Translated: CSVGTDYNSPLHF. The chain carries TRBV29-1 and TRBJ1-6; a possible D gene is TRBD1 (6 bases). From germline, CDR1 is SQVTM and CDR2 ANQGSEA. The CDR3 sequence is 13 residues long. Trimming pared 4 bases from V and 3 bases from J, leaving 7 bases between.

This clone has only one observation. This chain joins TRBV19 and TRBJ2-5; tentative D call: TRBD2 (6 bases). The CDR3 is made up of 14 amino acids. V was pared by 6 bases and J by 4 bases, with 15 bases between. From germline, CDR1 is LNHDA and CDR2 SQIVND (reference sequence). CDR3 in DNA: TGTGCCAGTAGCCCTGGGGGGACCGGAGAGACCCAGTACTTC. It yields the protein CASSPGGTGETQYF. The variable domain in full, with the rest retrieved from reference TRBV19 and TRBJ2-5, is DGGITQSPKYLFRKEGQNVTLSCEQNLNHDAMYWYRQDPGQGLRLIYYSQIVNDFQKGDIAEGYSVSREKKESFPLTVTSAQKNPTAFYLCASSPGGTGETQYFGPGTRLLVL.

In this sample, this clone turned up a few times. The chain recombines TRBV4-3 with TRBJ2-3; D may be TRBD1 or TRBD2 (5 bases each). V was pared by 6 bases and J by 4 bases, with 11 bases between. The CDR3 has 13 amino acids. CDR1 and CDR2 (germline): LGHNA, YSLEER. The CDR3 DNA sequence: TGCGCCAGCAGGTTCCAGGGAGCAGATACGCAGTATTTT. It yields the protein CASRFQGADTQYF.

The chain has TRBV6-6 and TRBJ2-7; 15 bases line up with TRBD2. The CDR3 has 14 amino acids. Looked up from germline, CDR1 is MNHNY and CDR2 is SVGAGI (reference sequence). Trimming removed 8 bases from V and 5 bases from J; junction bases left unmatched: 4. This CDR3 reads CASARTSGGDEQYF. CDR3 DNA: TGTGCCAGCGCCAGGACTAGCGGGGGGGACGAGCAGTACTTC.

This clone was seen a handful of times. The chain is built from TRBV20-1 and TRBJ1-2; D remains ambiguous. Trimming took off 5 bases at V and 2 bases at J, with 3 bases between the two ends. The germline V gene encodes CDR1 DFQATT and CDR2 SNEGSKA (reference sequence). The CDR3 consists of 10 residues. In nucleotides, the CDR3 is TGCAGTGCTCCCAACTATGGCTACACCTTC. This codes for CSAPNYGYTF.

The chain has TRBV19 and TRBJ2-2, with a tentative D call TRBD2 (5 bases). Germline-derived CDR1 and CDR2 are LNHDA and SQIVND (reference sequence). The V and J ends lost 7 bases and 1 base respectively, with 7 bases between them. There are 13 residues in the CDR3. The CDR3 coding sequence is TGTGCCAGTAAAGGAGGGAACACCGGGGAGCTGTTTTTT. It yields the protein CASKGGNTGELFF. The whole variable domain, remainder taken from reference TRBV19 and TRBJ2-2, is DGGITQSPKYLFRKEGQNVTLSCEQNLNHDAMYWYRQDPGQGLRLIYYSQIVNDFQKGDIAEGYSVSREKKESFPLTVTSAQKNPTAFYLCASKGGNTGELFFGEGSRLTVL.

The chain carries TRBV30 and TRBJ1-5; 7 bases map to TRBD1. V shed 5 bases and J 5 bases; nucleotides not matched to a gene: 6. The CDR3 loop spans 13 amino acids. CDR1 and CDR2 from the germline V gene are GTSNPN and SVGIG (reference sequence). The CDR3 DNA sequence: TGTGCCTGGGGGGACAGTGTTCATCAGCCCCAGCATTTT. It codes for CAWGDSVHQPQHF.

V gene TRBV9 combines with J gene TRBJ2-1, with D possibly TRBD2 on 6 matching bases. The germline V gene encodes CDR1 SGDLS and CDR2 YYNGEE. This CDR3 comprises 15 residues. The V and J ends lost 3 bases and 2 bases respectively, with 12 bases between them. CDR3 protein: CASSGLGGTYNEQFF. CDR3 nucleotides: TGTGCCAGCAGCGGCCTGGGGGGTACCTACAATGAGCAGTTCTTC.

This chain joins TRBV9 and TRBJ2-3; D may be TRBD2 (6 bases). Deletions cut 4 bases from V and 2 bases from J, with 11 bases between. The germline V gene has CDR1 SGDLS and CDR2 YYNGEE. CDR3 size: 14 residues. In DNA form, the CDR3 reads TGTGCCAGCAGCCCGAGGGACTTCACAGATACGCAGTATTTT. Its translation is CASSPRDFTDTQYF. The complete variable domain, with remaining parts taken from reference TRBV9 and TRBJ2-3, reads DSGVTQTPKHLITATGQRVTLRCSPRSGDLSVYWYQQSLDQGLQFLIQYYNGEERAKGNILERFSAQQFPDLHSELNLSSLELGDSALYFCASSPRDFTDTQYFGPGTRLTVL.

The rearrangement joins TRBV6-1 to TRBJ2-1, with 8 positions matching TRBD2. Germline CDR1 MNHNS, CDR2 SASEGT. After removal of 6 bases from V and 7 bases from J, the junction contained 11 bases not matched to a gene. The CDR3 covers 15 residues. CDR3 region: CASRKRGLPRNEQFF. The CDR3, as DNA: TGTGCCAGCAGGAAGCGGGGGCTACCGAGGAATGAGCAGTTCTTC.

This clone was counted between two and nine times. This chain joins TRBV29-1 and TRBJ2-5, with D possibly TRBD2 on 5 matching bases. Trimming stripped 3 bases from V and 2 bases from J, with 10 bases between. Germline V lookup: CDR1 SQVTM, CDR2 ANQGSEA. This CDR3 comprises 13 residues. The CDR3 nucleotides are TGCAGCGTTGATGGTCAGCGGCAAGAGACCCAGTACTTC. Translated: CSVDGQRQETQYF.

This chain connects TRBV30 to TRBJ2-5; a possible D gene is TRBD1 (6 bases). The CDR3 has 12 amino acids. Germline V gene lookup returns CDR1 GTSNPN and CDR2 SVGIG (reference sequence). Trimming took 5 bases from V and 6 from J, leaving 13 bases between them. CDR3 nucleotides: TGTGCCTGGGGAGGAGACAGGAAGACCCAGTACTTC. Encoded protein: CAWGGDRKTQYF.

The chain recombines TRBV29-1 with TRBJ2-1; D is perhaps TRBD2 (5 bases). Germline V gives CDR1 SQVTM, CDR2 ANQGSEA. CDR3 length equals 11 residues. V was clipped by 7 bases and J by 5 bases, with 9 bases between them. This CDR3 is CSASLNNEQFF. In DNA, the CDR3 is TGCAGCGCTAGCCTAAACAATGAGCAGTTCTTC.

The chain combines TRBV27 with TRBJ2-5; TRBD2 might be the D (5 bases). There are 14 residues in the CDR3. Germline V gene lookup returns CDR1 MNHEY and CDR2 SMNVEV (reference sequence). Trimming left V 2 bases short and J 7 bases short, with 14 bases between. The CDR3 is CASSLQRSFGTQYF. The DNA of the CDR3 is TGTGCCAGCAGTTTACAGCGGTCCTTCGGGACCCAGTACTTC.

In the case of this clone: This CDR3 is also generated by other DNA sequences in the sample. The chain is built from TRBV5-1 and TRBJ1-1; D gene uncertain. V was trimmed by 1 base and J by 1 base, leaving 5 bases between them. Germline-derived CDR1 and CDR2 are SGHRS and YFSETQ. This CDR3 is 13 amino acids long. The CDR3 coding sequence is TGCGCCAGCAGCTTGACCGGGAACACTGAAGCTTTCTTT. As protein: CASSLTGNTEAFF.

This clone was detected only a few times. The rearrangement uses TRBV29-1 and TRBJ1-2; weak D call: TRBD1 (6 bases). The CDR3 loop spans 12 amino acids. The V and J ends lost 4 bases and 8 bases respectively, with 14 bases between them. Per germline, CDR1 SQVTM and CDR2 ANQGSEA. The CDR3 is CSVAGGPGGYTF. The DNA of the CDR3 is TGCAGCGTTGCCGGGGGCCCTGGGGGCTACACCTTC.

CDR3: CASSQDWQYGYTF. CDR3 coding DNA: TGCGCCAGCAGCCAAGATTGGCAGTATGGCTACACCTTC. The chain recombines TRBV4-3 with TRBJ1-2; D unresolved. V was cut by 0 bases and J by 5 bases, with 7 bases left in between. The CDR3 runs 13 residues. Germline V gene sequence: CDR1 LGHNA, CDR2 YSLEER.

The chain recombines TRBV29-1 with TRBJ2-7; TRBD2 aligns across 11 bases. The germline gives CDR1 SQVTM, CDR2 ANQGSEA. The CDR3 is 14 amino acids. V gave up 7 bases and J gave up 3 bases; unmatched junction bases: 8. This CDR3 reads CSAATSGVFYEQYF. In DNA form, the CDR3 reads TGCAGCGCAGCGACTAGCGGGGTTTTCTACGAGCAGTACTTC.

This rearrangement joins TRBV18 to TRBJ1-1; the D is unclear. CDR3 length equals 13 residues. The ends were cut back, 4 bases at V and 1 base at J, with 7 bases in the middle. Germline CDR1 reads KGHSH; CDR2 reads LQKENI. The chain's CDR3 is CASSRDGNTEAFF. The CDR3 DNA is TGTGCCAGCTCACGAGACGGGAACACTGAAGCTTTCTTT.

The V and J genes are TRBV2 and TRBJ2-3, with D perhaps matching TRBD2 (5 bases). The CDR3 runs 14 residues. Deletions cut 10 bases from V and 3 bases from J, with 17 bases between. Germline loops: CDR1 SNHLY, CDR2 FYNNEI. Here the CDR3 DNA reads TGTGCCATTCCGAACCAGCGGCGGACAGATACGCAGTATTTT. This translates into CAIPNQRRTDTQYF.

This rearrangement joins TRBV6-5 to TRBJ1-1, with D maybe TRBD1 (5 bases). The V end was cut by 5 bases, the J end by 10 bases, with 11 bases between. Germline values: CDR1 MNHEY, CDR2 SVGAGI. The CDR3 covers 11 residues. Written as DNA, the CDR3 is TGTGCCAGCAGTACCGGGGCGAGAGCTTTCTTT. Residues: CASSTGARAFF.

This chain joins TRBV6-5 and TRBJ2-5; D unclear. Between the trimmed V and J ends, which lost 6 bases and 1 base, there was a span of 15 bases. The CDR3 runs to 15 residues. Germline V lookup: CDR1 MNHEY, CDR2 SVGAGI. The CDR3 loop is CASRPELAVQETQYF. CDR3 bases: TGTGCCAGCAGACCCGAGTTGGCGGTCCAAGAGACCCAGTACTTC.

This clone was counted a few times. The chain combines TRBV29-1 with TRBJ2-3; D may match TRBD1 or TRBD2 (6 bases each). V dropped 4 bases and J dropped 2 bases, with 13 bases sitting between them. This CDR3 is built from 14 residues. The germline V gene has CDR1 SQVTM and CDR2 ANQGSEA. CDR3 in DNA: TGCAGCGTTGTGGGGAGGACAGACACAGATACGCAGTATTTT. Residues: CSVVGRTDTDTQYF.

This rearrangement joins TRBV9 to TRBJ2-5; maybe TRBD1 (5 bases). The CDR3 contains 15 residues. V shed 0 bases and J shed 4 bases, with 13 bases lying between them. Germline CDR1 and CDR2: SGDLS and YYNGEE. The CDR3 loop reads CASSVDPGRGETQYF. The CDR3 DNA is TGTGCCAGCAGCGTAGATCCAGGAAGGGGAGAGACCCAGTACTTC.

The chain is built from TRBV30 and TRBJ2-3, with 8 positions matching TRBD2. This CDR3 is 15 amino acids long. V lost 1 base, J lost 2 bases, and 5 bases stayed unmatched. Germline CDR1 and CDR2: GTSNPN and SVGIG (reference sequence). Here the CDR3 reads CAWSGGGGPTDTQYF. The CDR3 DNA reads TGTGCCTGGAGTGGCGGCGGGGGGCCCACAGATACGCAGTATTTT. The variable domain in full, completed from reference TRBV30 and TRBJ2-3, reads SQTIHQWPATLVQPVGSPLSLECTVEGTSNPNLYWYRQAAGRGLQLLFYSVGIGQISSEVPQNLSASRPQDRQFILSSKKLLLSDSGFYLCAWSGGGGPTDTQYFGPGTRLTVL.